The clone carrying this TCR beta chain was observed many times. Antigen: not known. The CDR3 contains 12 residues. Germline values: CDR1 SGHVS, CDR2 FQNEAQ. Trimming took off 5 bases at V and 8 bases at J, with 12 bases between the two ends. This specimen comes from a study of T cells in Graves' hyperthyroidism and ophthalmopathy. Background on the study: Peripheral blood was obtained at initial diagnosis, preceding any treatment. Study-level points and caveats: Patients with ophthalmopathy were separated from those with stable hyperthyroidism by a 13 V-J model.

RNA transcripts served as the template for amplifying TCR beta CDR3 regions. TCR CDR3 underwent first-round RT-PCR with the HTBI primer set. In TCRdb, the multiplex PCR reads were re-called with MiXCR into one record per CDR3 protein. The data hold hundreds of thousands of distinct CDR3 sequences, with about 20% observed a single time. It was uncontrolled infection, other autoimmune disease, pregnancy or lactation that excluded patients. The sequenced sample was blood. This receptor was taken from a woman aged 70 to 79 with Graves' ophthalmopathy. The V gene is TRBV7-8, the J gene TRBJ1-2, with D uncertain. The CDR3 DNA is TGTGCCAGCAGCAGGGCCCTGGAAGGCTACACCTTC. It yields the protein CASSRALEGYTF.